Sequencing of this T cell receptor (beta chain) was carried out in a study of blood T cell repertoires in COVID-19. Background on the study: T cells, B-cell-depleted T cells, or PBMCs supplied cDNA or gDNA.

Participants came from 20 to 25 US areas, aged about 18 to 95 years. The CDR3 extends over 14 amino acids. V lost 1 base and J lost 3, with 9 bases in between. Germline V gene data show CDR1 as SGHTA and CDR2 as FQGNSA. In the original workflow: Amplification of reference gene primers was used by the study to estimate nucleated cell counts. Clones were read by immunoSEQ multiplex PCR, and TCRdb kept only the in-frame ones, dropping some. That table is the source of V, J and clone size, and D and trimming were worked out from the DNA. The table includes 400,000 to 550,000 clones, 87% detected once. Sequencing was carried out using PBMCs or T cells enriched from blood (not recorded which). This receptor was identified in a woman between 18 and 30 years old with acute COVID-19. V and J are TRBV7-2 and TRBJ1-1, with D maybe TRBD1 (6 bases). The CDR3 region has the DNA TGTGCCAGCAGCTTAGTTGGACAGTACACTGAAGCTTTCTTT. Amino acids: CASSLVGQYTEAFF.